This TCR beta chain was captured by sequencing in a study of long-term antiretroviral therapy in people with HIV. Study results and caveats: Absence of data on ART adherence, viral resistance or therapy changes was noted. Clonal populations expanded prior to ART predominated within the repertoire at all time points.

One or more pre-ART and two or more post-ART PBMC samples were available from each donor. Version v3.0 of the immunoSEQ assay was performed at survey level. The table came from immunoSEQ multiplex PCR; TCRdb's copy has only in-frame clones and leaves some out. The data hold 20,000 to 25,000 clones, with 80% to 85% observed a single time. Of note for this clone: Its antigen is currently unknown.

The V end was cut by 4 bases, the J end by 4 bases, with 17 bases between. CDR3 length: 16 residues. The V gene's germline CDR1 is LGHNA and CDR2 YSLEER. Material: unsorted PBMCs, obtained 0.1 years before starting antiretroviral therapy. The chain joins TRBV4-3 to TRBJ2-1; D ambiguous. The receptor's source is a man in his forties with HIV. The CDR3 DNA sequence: TGCGCCAGCAGCCCCCTCGGCCCGAAGAATTACAATGAGCAGTTCTTC. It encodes CASSPLGPKNYNEQFF.